The source of this T cell receptor (beta chain) is a study of T-cell memory formation after mild COVID-19. On the study more broadly: TCR clusters mostly belonged to single donors.

The germline V gene has CDR1 DFQATT and CDR2 SNEGSKA (reference sequence). This CDR3 has 13 residues. V trimming: 6 bases; J trimming: 6 bases; junction bases outside the gene matches: 5. TCRdb redid the calling of the 5' RACE reads with MiXCR, one entry per CDR3 protein. This sample carries about 49,000 distinct CDR3 sequences, 25% to 30% of them seen once, and the ten largest clones take roughly two fifths. This chain uses TRBV20-1 with TRBJ2-3, with 11 positions matching TRBD2. Sequencing input: PBMCs or a T cell subset sorted from them (not recorded which). The TCR comes from a man aged 18 to 30 who had mild COVID-19 (a few samples of this study predate the infection). Cell type and time point are not known. The CDR3 spells CSAVAGGLDTQYF. The CDR3, as DNA: TGCAGTGCCGTAGCGGGGGGGCTGGATACGCAGTATTTT.